The 5 T cell receptor beta chains reported below all come from one sample, sequenced in a study of T cells after yellow fever vaccination. TCRdb fed the 5' RACE reads into MiXCR, producing one record per CDR3 protein. The data hold fewer than 450,000 distinct CDR3 sequences, with around 8.1% observed a single time. The sample here was PBMCs, taken 45 days after the first yellow fever vaccination. These receptors originate from a man aged 18 to 29 who received the YFV17D yellow fever vaccine.

This clonotype showed up just a few times. This chain uses TRBV14 with TRBJ2-1; a possible D gene is TRBD2 (7 bases). In germline, CDR1 is SGHDN, CDR2 FVKESK. The V end lost 2 bases, the J end lost 5 bases, and 16 bases lay between the germline ends. The CDR3 runs to 16 residues. CDR3 coding DNA: TGTGCCAGCAGCCAAAGTTTGGGGGGGCTCCACAATGAGCAGTTCTTC. Its translation: CASSQSLGGLHNEQFF.

This rearrangement joins TRBV30 to TRBJ2-6; D is perhaps TRBD2 (7 bases). The length of the CDR3 is 14 residues. In germline, CDR1 is GTSNPN, CDR2 SVGIG (reference sequence). With 5 bases removed from V and 13 bases from J, the gap between germline ends came to 21 bases. CDR3 DNA sequence: TGTGCCTGGGGTCGGGGGGCGGAGCTCGGTGTCCTGACTTTC. It specifies CAWGRGAELGVLTF.

This clonotype was picked up a small number of times. The chain carries TRBV3-1 and TRBJ2-1, with TRBD2 identical over 7 bases. The CDR3 has 16 residues. Germline CDR1 and CDR2: LGHDT and YNNKEL (reference sequence). With V trimmed by 5 bases and J by 3 bases, 10 bases remained unmatched. The CDR3 DNA follows: TGTGCCAGCAGCTTTAGGACTAGTGCCATCTACAATGAGCAGTTCTTC. Protein: CASSFRTSAIYNEQFF.

The rearrangement joins TRBV5-1 to TRBJ1-1; 8 bases align to TRBD1. CDR3 length: 15 residues. With 3 bases clipped from V and 1 base from J, the junction kept 5 bases outside the gene matches. Germline assignment: CDR1 SGHRS and CDR2 YFSETQ. In nucleotides, the CDR3 is TGCGCCAGCAGCTACCGACAGGGGAGGAACACTGAAGCTTTCTTT. Its protein product is CASSYRQGRNTEAFF.

The chain combines TRBV12-3 or TRBV12-4 with TRBJ1-5; no clear D gene. V was clipped by 8 bases and J by 8 bases, with 16 bases between them. The CDR3 is 13 amino acids. The CDR3 protein is CASASRVGEPQHF. DNA for the CDR3: TGTGCCAGCGCGTCCCGTGTTGGGGAGCCCCAGCATTTT.